This T cell receptor beta chain originates from a study of beta chain features in type 1 diabetes. Study-level results: Among all four CD4+ subsets, Type 1 diabetes patients had TCRB CDR3s that were moderately but significantly shorter. Using cDNA template may skew counts toward highly expressing activated cells.

The CDR3 is 14 amino acids. The germline V and J ends were trimmed by 3 bases and 0 bases, with 6 bases remaining between them. In germline, CDR1 is MNHNY, CDR2 SVGAGI (reference sequence). For this clone: The antigen is unknown.

Expressed TCRB transcripts were sequenced because the isolated RNA had all been reverse transcribed beforehand. This table comes from immunoSEQ multiplex PCR, and its TCRdb copy is limited to in-frame clones, with some not included. The sample includes around 310,000 clones, approximately 12% of them seen just once. Sequencing input: naive CD4+ T cells from blood. The receptor comes from a woman younger than 30 with type 1 diabetes. This chain connects TRBV6-6 to TRBJ2-4, with D maybe TRBD2 (5 bases). The CDR3 DNA reads as TGTGCCAGCAGTTATGGACTAGCCAAAAACATTCAGTACTTC. Residues: CASSYGLAKNIQYF.